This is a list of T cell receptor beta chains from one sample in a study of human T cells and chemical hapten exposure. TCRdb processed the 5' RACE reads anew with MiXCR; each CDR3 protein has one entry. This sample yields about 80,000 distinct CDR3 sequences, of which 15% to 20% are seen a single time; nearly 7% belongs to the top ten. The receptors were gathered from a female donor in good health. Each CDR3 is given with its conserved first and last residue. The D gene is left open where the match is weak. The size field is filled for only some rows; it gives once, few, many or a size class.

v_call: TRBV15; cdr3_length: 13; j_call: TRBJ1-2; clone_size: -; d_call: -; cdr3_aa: CATSLSGRDGYTF; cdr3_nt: TGTGCCACCAGTCTCTCAGGGCGGGATGGCTACACCTTC
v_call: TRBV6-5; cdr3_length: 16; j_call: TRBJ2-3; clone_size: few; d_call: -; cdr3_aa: CASSTDYSPSTDTQYF; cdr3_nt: TGTGCCAGCAGCACCGACTACTCCCCTAGCACAGATACGCAGTATTTT
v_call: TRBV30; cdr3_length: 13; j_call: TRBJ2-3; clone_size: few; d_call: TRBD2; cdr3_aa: CAWTSGSADTQYF; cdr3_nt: TGTGCCTGGACTAGCGGGAGCGCAGATACGCAGTATTTT
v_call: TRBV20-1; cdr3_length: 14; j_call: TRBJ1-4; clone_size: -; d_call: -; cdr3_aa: CSASLGGVKEKLFF; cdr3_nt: TGCAGTGCTAGTCTTGGGGGGGTAAAGGAAAAACTGTTTTTT
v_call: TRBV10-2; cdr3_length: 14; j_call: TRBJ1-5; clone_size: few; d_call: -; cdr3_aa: CASREGVYLEPQHF; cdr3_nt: TGCGCCAGCAGGGAGGGGGTTTACCTTGAGCCCCAGCATTTT
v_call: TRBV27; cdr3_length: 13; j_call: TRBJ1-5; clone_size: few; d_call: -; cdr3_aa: CAAGGPSNQPQHF; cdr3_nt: TGTGCCGCCGGGGGCCCGAGCAATCAGCCCCAGCATTTT
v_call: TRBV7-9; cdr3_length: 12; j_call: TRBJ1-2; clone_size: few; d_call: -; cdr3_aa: CASSYQGDGYTF; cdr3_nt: TGTGCCAGCAGCTATCAGGGCGATGGCTACACCTTC
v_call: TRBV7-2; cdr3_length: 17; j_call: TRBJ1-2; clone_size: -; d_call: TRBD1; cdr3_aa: CASSLAPPTGGAYGYTF; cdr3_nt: TGTGCCAGCAGCTTAGCGCCCCCGACAGGGGGAGCCTATGGCTACACCTTC
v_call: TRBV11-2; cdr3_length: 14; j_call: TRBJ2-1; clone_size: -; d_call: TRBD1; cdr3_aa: CASNVGTGVNEQFF; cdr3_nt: TGTGCCAGCAACGTGGGGACAGGGGTCAATGAGCAGTTCTTC
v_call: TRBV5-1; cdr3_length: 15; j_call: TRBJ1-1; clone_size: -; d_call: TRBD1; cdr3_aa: CASSAYRDRGTEAFF; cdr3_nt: TGCGCCAGCAGCGCGTACCGGGACAGGGGCACTGAAGCTTTCTTT
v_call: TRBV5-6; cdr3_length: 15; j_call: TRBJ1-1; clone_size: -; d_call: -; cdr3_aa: CASSFGAGRGTEAFF; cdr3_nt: TGTGCCAGCAGCTTTGGAGCGGGGCGGGGAACTGAAGCTTTCTTT
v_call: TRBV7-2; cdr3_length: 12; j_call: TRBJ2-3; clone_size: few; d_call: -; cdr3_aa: CASSRQEDTQYF; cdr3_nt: TGTGCCAGCAGCCGACAGGAGGATACGCAGTATTTT
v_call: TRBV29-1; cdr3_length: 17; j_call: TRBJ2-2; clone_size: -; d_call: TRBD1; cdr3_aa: CSTWGTGPPDNTGELFF; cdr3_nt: TGCAGCACTTGGGGGACAGGACCGCCTGATAACACCGGGGAGCTGTTTTTT
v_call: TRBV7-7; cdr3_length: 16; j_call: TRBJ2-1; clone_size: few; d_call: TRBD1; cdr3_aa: CARTGTGKRKDNEQFF; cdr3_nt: TGTGCTAGAACCGGGACAGGGAAAAGGAAGGACAATGAGCAGTTCTTC
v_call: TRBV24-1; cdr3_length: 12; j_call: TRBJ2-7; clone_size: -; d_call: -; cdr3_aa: CATSVQSYEQYF; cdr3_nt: TGTGCCACCAGTGTGCAGTCCTACGAGCAGTACTTC
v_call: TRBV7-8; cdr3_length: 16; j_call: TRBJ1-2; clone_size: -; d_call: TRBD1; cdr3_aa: CASSSRVTGTGDGYTF; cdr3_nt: TGTGCCAGCAGCTCCAGGGTAACCGGGACAGGGGACGGCTACACCTTC
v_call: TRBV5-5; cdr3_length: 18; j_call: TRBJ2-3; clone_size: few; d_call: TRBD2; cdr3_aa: CASSFLAGRPTSTDTQYF; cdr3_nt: TGTGCCAGCAGCTTCTTAGCGGGCCGCCCGACTAGCACAGATACGCAGTATTTT
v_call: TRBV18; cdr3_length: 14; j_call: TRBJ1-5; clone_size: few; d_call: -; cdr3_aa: CASSGDPRNQPQHF; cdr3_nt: TGTGCCAGCTCGGGGGACCCCCGCAATCAGCCCCAGCATTTT
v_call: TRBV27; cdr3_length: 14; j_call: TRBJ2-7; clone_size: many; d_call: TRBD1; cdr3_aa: CASSLDRNSYEQYF; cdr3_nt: TGTGCCAGCAGTTTGGACAGGAACTCCTACGAGCAGTACTTC
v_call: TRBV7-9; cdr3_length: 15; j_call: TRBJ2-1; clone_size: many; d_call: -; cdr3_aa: CASSPPLGSGDEQFF; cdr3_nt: TGTGCCAGCAGCCCCCCCTTGGGTTCCGGGGATGAGCAGTTCTTC
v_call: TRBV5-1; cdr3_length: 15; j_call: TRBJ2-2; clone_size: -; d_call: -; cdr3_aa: CASRKDNANTGELFF; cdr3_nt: TGCGCCAGCAGGAAAGACAACGCGAACACCGGGGAGCTGTTTTTT
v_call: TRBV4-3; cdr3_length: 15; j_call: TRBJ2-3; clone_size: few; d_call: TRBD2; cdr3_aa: CASSLSGGRADTQYF; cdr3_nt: TGCGCCAGCAGCCTTAGCGGGGGGCGGGCAGATACGCAGTATTTT
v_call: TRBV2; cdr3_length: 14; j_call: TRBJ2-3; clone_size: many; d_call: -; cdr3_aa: CASKLGGSTDTQYF; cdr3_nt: TGTGCCAGCAAACTGGGGGGCTCAACAGATACGCAGTATTTT
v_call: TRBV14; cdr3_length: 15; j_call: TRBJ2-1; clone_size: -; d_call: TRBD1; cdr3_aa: CASSHGQGAPDEQFF; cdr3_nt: TGTGCCAGCAGCCATGGACAGGGAGCCCCTGATGAGCAGTTCTTC
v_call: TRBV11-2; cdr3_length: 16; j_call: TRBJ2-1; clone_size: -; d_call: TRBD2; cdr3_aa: CASSFTPRGLAGRRFF; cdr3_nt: TGTGCCAGCAGCTTTACACCGCGAGGGCTAGCGGGACGTAGGTTCTTC
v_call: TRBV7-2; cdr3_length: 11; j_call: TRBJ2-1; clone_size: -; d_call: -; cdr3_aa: CASRRSNEQFF; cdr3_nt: TGTGCCAGCAGGCGGTCCAATGAGCAGTTCTTC
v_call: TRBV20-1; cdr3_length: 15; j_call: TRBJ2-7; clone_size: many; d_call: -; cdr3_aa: CSARDGSSGTHEQYF; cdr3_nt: TGCAGTGCTAGAGACGGAAGCAGTGGGACCCACGAGCAGTACTTC
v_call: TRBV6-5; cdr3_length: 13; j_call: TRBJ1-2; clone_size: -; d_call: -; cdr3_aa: CASSYEGSYGYTF; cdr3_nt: TGTGCCAGCAGTTACGAGGGAAGCTATGGCTACACCTTC
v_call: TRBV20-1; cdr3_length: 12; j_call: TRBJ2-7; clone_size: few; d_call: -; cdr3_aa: CSARARGSEQYF; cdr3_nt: TGCAGTGCTAGAGCCAGGGGTTCCGAGCAGTACTTC
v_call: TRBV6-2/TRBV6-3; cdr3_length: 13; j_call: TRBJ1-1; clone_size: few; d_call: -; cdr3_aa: CASAWLTTTEAFF; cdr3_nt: TGTGCCAGCGCGTGGCTTACGACCACTGAAGCTTTCTTT
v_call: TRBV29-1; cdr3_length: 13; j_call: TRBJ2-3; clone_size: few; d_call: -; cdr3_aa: CSAPGPSTDTQYF; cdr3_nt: TGCAGCGCCCCGGGACCCAGCACAGATACGCAGTATTTT
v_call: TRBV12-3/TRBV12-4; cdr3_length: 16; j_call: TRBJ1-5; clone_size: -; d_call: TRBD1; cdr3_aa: CASRGQGGYSNQPQHF; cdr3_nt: TGTGCCAGCAGGGGACAGGGAGGTTATAGCAATCAGCCCCAGCATTTT
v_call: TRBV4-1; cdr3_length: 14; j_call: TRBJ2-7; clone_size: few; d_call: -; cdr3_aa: CASSQTGFWDEQYF; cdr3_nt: TGCGCCAGCAGCCAAACAGGGTTTTGGGACGAGCAGTACTTC
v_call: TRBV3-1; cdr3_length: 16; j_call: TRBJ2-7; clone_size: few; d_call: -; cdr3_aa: CASSQDENGQRYEQYF; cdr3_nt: TGTGCCAGCAGCCAAGATGAGAACGGCCAAAGATACGAGCAGTACTTC
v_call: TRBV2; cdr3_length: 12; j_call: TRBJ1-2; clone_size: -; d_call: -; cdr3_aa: CAGRGDGDGYTF; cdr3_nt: TGTGCCGGTAGGGGGGACGGTGATGGCTACACCTTC
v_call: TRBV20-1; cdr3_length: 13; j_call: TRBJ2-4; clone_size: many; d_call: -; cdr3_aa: CSAEGQMKNIQYF; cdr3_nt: TGCAGTGCCGAAGGACAGATGAAAAACATTCAGTACTTC
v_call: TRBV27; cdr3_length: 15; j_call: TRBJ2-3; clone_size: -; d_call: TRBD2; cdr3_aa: CASSSVLAGRDTQYF; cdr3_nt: TGTGCCAGCAGTTCGGTGCTAGCGGGTCGAGATACGCAGTATTTT
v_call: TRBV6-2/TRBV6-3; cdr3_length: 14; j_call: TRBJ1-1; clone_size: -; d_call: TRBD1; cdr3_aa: CASRKTGGFTEAFF; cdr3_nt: TGTGCCAGCAGAAAAACAGGGGGCTTCACTGAAGCTTTCTTT
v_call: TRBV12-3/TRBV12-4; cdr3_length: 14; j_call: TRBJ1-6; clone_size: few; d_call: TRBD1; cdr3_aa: CASNLQGKGSPLHF; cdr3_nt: TGTGCCAGCAACCTACAGGGGAAGGGTTCACCCCTCCACTTT
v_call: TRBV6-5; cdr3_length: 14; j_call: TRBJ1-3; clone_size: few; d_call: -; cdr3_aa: CASSSTYSGNTIYF; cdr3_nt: TGTGCCAGCAGCTCCACCTACTCTGGAAACACCATATATTTT
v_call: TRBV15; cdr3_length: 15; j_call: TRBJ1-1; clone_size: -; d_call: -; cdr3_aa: CATSRDLQGRTEAFF; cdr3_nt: TGTGCCACCAGCAGAGACCTACAGGGTCGGACTGAAGCTTTCTTT
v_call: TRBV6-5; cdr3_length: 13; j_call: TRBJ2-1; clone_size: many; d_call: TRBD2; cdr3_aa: CASSPSGNNEQFF; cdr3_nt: TGTGCCAGCAGCCCTAGCGGAAACAATGAGCAGTTCTTC
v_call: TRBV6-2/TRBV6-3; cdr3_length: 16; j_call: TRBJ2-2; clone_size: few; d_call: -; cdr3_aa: CASSYSGGSNTGELFF; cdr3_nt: TGTGCCAGCAGTTACTCCGGGGGCTCGAACACCGGGGAGCTGTTTTTT
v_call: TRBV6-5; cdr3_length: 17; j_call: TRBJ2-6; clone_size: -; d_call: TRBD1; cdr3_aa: CASKGDRGHSGANVLTF; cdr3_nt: TGTGCCAGCAAAGGAGACAGGGGACACTCTGGGGCCAACGTCCTGACTTTC
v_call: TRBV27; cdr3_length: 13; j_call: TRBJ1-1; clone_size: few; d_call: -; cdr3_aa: CASSLSEYTEAFF; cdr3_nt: TGTGCCAGCAGTTTGTCCGAGTACACTGAAGCTTTCTTT
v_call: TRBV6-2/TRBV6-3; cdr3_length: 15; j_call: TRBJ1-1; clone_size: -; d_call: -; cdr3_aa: CASSYARLPNTEAFF; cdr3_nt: TGTGCCAGCAGTTACGCCCGACTGCCGAACACTGAAGCTTTCTTT
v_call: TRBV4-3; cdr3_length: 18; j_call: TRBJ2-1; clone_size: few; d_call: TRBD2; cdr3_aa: CASSQGAGVPGSYNEQFF; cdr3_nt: TGCGCCAGCAGCCAAGGAGCGGGGGTGCCTGGCTCCTACAATGAGCAGTTCTTC
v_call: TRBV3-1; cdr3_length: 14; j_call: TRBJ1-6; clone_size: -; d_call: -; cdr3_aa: CASSQGGGQSPLHF; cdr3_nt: TGTGCCAGCAGCCAAGGGGGAGGTCAATCACCCCTCCACTTT
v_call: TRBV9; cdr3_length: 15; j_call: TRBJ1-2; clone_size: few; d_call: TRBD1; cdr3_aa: CASSVEGQGAAGYTF; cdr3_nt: TGTGCCAGCAGCGTCGAAGGGCAGGGGGCGGCTGGCTACACCTTC
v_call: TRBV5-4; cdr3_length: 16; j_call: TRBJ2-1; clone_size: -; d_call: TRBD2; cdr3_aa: CASSLITTGGQDEQFF; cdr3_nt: TGTGCCAGCAGCTTAATTACGACGGGGGGGCAGGATGAGCAGTTCTTC
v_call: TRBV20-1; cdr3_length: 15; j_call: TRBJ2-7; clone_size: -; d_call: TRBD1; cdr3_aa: CSARDTRQGSYEQYF; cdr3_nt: TGCAGTGCTAGAGACACGCGACAGGGGTCCTACGAGCAGTACTTC
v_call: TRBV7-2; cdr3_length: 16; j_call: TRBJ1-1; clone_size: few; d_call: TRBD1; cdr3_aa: CASSLAATGANTEAFF; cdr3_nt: TGTGCCAGCAGCTTAGCGGCTACAGGGGCTAACACTGAAGCTTTCTTT
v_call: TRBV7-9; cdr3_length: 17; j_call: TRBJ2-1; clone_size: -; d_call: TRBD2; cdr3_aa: CASRGLAGERPYNEQFF; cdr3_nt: TGTGCCAGCAGAGGACTAGCGGGAGAACGGCCCTACAATGAGCAGTTCTTC
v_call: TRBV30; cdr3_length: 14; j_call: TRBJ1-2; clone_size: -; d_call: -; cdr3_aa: CACPGPDFKGGYTF; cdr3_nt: TGTGCCTGCCCCGGGCCGGATTTCAAGGGAGGCTACACCTTC
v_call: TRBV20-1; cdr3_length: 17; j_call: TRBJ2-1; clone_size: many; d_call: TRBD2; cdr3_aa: CSARPLAGGPTGDEQFF; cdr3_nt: TGCAGTGCTAGACCACTAGCGGGAGGGCCGACGGGTGATGAGCAGTTCTTC
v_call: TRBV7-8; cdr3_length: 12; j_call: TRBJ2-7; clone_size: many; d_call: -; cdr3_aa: CASSLEWYEQYF; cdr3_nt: TGTGCCAGCAGCTTAGAGTGGTACGAGCAGTACTTC
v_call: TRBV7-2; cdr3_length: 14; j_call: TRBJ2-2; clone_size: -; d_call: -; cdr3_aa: CASSLGTATGELFF; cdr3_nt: TGTGCCAGCAGCTTAGGAACTGCCACCGGGGAGCTGTTTTTT
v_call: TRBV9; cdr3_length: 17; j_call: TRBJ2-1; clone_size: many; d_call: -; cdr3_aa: CASSVVDSGSSYNEQFF; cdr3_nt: TGTGCCAGCAGCGTAGTTGACTCGGGAAGCTCCTACAATGAGCAGTTCTTC
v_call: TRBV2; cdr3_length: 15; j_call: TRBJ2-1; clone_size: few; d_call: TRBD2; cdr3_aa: CASSELAGLYNEQFF; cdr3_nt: TGTGCCAGCAGTGAACTAGCGGGGTTGTACAATGAGCAGTTCTTC
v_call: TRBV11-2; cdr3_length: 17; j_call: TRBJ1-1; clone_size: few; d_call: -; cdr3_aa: CASSLDRPSLTNTEAFF; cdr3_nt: TGTGCCAGCAGCTTAGATCGTCCATCACTTACAAACACTGAAGCTTTCTTT